One and the same sample provided the 9 T cell receptor beta chains below, sequenced in a study of metastatic and nonmetastatic thyroid tumors (TCRdb year 2020). Receptor amplification or capture employed PCR. Data came from an Illumina HiSeq 4000. Starting from the raw public reads, TCRdb applied fastp trimming at Q25, assembled clones with MiXCR and retained in-frame beta chains. In this sample the table shows some 90,000 clones, 8% to 9.5% of which occur a single time. The ten largest account for roughly 10% of the sample. No treatment had been received by any patient before thyroid surgery. Input material: blood. All receptors derive from a female donor with papillary thyroid cancer or a benign thyroid nodule (not recorded which). Some clones in this sample may be carry-over from other donors' samples.

This clone was recorded many times. The CDR3 loop reads CSAPGQGAWETQYF. CDR3 in DNA: TGCAGTGCCCCGGGACAGGGGGCTTGGGAGACCCAGTACTTC. The genes are TRBV20-1 and TRBJ2-5; 12 bases align to TRBD1. This CDR3 is 14 amino acids long. V was clipped by 6 bases and J by 5 bases; unmatched bases: 7. The V gene's germline CDR1 is DFQATT and CDR2 SNEGSKA (reference sequence).

The sample holds many counts of this clone. This chain connects TRBV25-1 to TRBJ2-7; D might be TRBD1 or TRBD2, each matching 5 bases. The CDR3 sequence is 12 residues long. The V end lost 5 bases, the J end lost 3 bases, and 8 bases lay between the germline ends. CDR1 is MGHDK, CDR2 SYGVNS, per germline. CDR3 region: CASSMGVYEQYF. The CDR3 coding sequence is TGTGCCAGCAGTATGGGGGTCTACGAGCAGTACTTC.

This clone was detected only a few times. The gene calls are TRBV10-1 and TRBJ2-2; D is perhaps TRBD2 (5 bases). Germline CDR1 WNHNN, CDR2 SYGVQD (reference sequence). The CDR3 totals 14 residues. Trimming shortened V by 11 bases and J by 4 bases, and 17 bases separated the two germline ends. The CDR3 protein is CAEDEGPGTGELFF. The DNA for the CDR3 is TGCGCCGAGGACGAGGGCCCGGGCACCGGGGAGCTGTTTTTT.

This clone has a count of ten or more. This chain links TRBV7-2 with TRBJ2-2; D is ambiguous. Trimming removed 1 base at V and 5 bases at J, with 8 bases between. The germline V gene has CDR1 SGHTA and CDR2 FQGNSA. The CDR3 consists of 14 residues. CDR3 bases: TGTGCCAGCAGCTTAGGTACGCGGACCGGGGAGCTGTTTTTT. The encoded protein is CASSLGTRTGELFF.

This clone appeared many times. The chain carries TRBV11-2 and TRBJ2-3; 12 bases line up with TRBD2. The V and J ends lost 5 bases and 1 base, in that order; junction bases with no gene match: 4. Germline V CDR1 and CDR2: SGHAT, FQNNGV. This CDR3 has 16 residues. In DNA, the CDR3 is TGTGCCAGCAGCATGAGACTAGCGGGAGGCACAGATACGCAGTATTTT. Encoded protein: CASSMRLAGGTDTQYF. Full variable domain (outside the CDR3, taken from reference TRBV11-2 and TRBJ2-3): EAGVAQSPRYKIIEKRQSVAFWCNPISGHATLYWYQQILGQGPKLLIQFQNNGVVDDSQLPKDRFSAERLKGVDSTLKIQPAKLEDSAVYLCASSMRLAGGTDTQYFGPGTRLTVL.

There are many counts of this clone. The chain combines TRBV28 with TRBJ2-7, with 7 nucleotides matching TRBD2. Germline lookup yields CDR1 MDHEN and CDR2 SYDVKM. This CDR3 has 15 residues. Trimming at V came to 7 bases and at J to 0 bases, leaving 9 bases not matched to a gene. The CDR3 protein is CASTPGGGSSYEQYF. The CDR3 DNA reads as TGTGCCAGCACCCCTGGGGGGGGGAGCTCCTACGAGCAGTACTTC.

The V gene is TRBV7-6, the J gene TRBJ2-1; D gene unclear. Germline CDR1 SGHVS, CDR2 FNYEAQ. The V end was cut by 1 base, the J end by 0 bases, with 7 bases between. CDR3 length: 15 amino acids. The CDR3 loop reads CASSLVASSYNEQFF. The CDR3 nucleotides read TGTGCCAGCAGCTTAGTGGCTAGCTCCTACAATGAGCAGTTCTTC. The full variable domain, completed using reference TRBV7-6 and TRBJ2-1, is GAGVSQSPRYKVTKRGQDVALRCDPISGHVSLYWYRQALGQGPEFLTYFNYEAQQDKSGLPNDRFSAERPEGSISTLTIQRTEQRDSAMYRCASSLVASSYNEQFFGPGTRLTVL.

This clone was seen many times. This sequence joins TRBV6-1 and TRBJ2-3; no clear D gene. The CDR3 sequence is 14 residues long. Trimming stripped 4 bases from V and 6 bases from J, with 14 bases between. Germline values: CDR1 MNHNS, CDR2 SASEGT. CDR3 coding DNA: TGTGCCAGCAGTGCGATCCCCAGAGCGGATACGCAGTATTTT. Residues: CASSAIPRADTQYF.

CDR3 protein: CASSLGGLRGPRESTEAFF. In nucleotides, the CDR3 is TGTGCCAGCAGCTTAGGGGGGTTAAGAGGGCCCCGGGAGAGCACTGAAGCTTTCTTT. The chain links TRBV7-6 to TRBJ1-1; a possible D gene is TRBD1 (5 bases). CDR3 length equals 19 residues. The germline gives CDR1 SGHVS, CDR2 FNYEAQ. Trimming took 1 base from V and 4 from J, leaving 25 bases between them.